The TCR beta chain described here comes from a study of shared clonotypes between healthy human individuals. The CDR3 consists of 15 residues. CDR1 and CDR2 (germline): LNHNV, YYDKDF (reference sequence). Between the trimmed V and J ends, which lost 3 bases and 1 base, there was a span of 12 bases. Naive CD8 populations comprised CD45RO-negative cells positively selected for CCR7, excluding terminally differentiated effector memory CD45RA+ cells. Only in-frame clones appear in the TCRdb table, and some are missing; sequencing was by immunoSEQ multiplex PCR. This sample has 2 million or so clones, with about 94% found just once.

The TCR comes from a man aged 18 to 29 in good health. This chain connects TRBV15 to TRBJ1-1, with D possibly being TRBD1 (5 bases). Source material: naive CD8+ T cells sorted from blood. For the CDR3, the DNA is TGTGCCACCAGCAGTAGAGGAGGGGCGAACACTGAAGCTTTCTTT. It translates to CATSSRGGANTEAFF.